This T cell receptor beta chain was sequenced in a study of control samples from healthy donors and cancer patients. Only in-frame clones appear in the TCRdb table, and some are missing; sequencing was by immunoSEQ multiplex PCR. The table has about 38,000 clones, about 86% seen once. CDR1 and CDR2 from the germline V gene are KGHDR and SFDVKD. The CDR3 covers 15 residues. V lost 3 bases and J lost 5, with 14 bases in between. This TCR came from an older woman with lung cancer. This sequence joins TRBV24-1 and TRBJ2-3; a possible D gene is TRBD1 (6 bases). Sequenced input: PBMCs. CDR3 coding DNA: TGTGCCACCAGTGATCCCAGGGGCGCAGGAGATACGCAGTATTTT. The encoded protein is CATSDPRGAGDTQYF.